The clone carrying this T cell receptor (beta chain) was detected ten times or more. With 5 bases removed from V and 5 bases from J, the gap between germline ends came to 9 bases. The CDR3 consists of 12 residues. The V gene's germline CDR1 is MNHNY and CDR2 SVGAGI (reference sequence). These data originate in a study of CD8 T cells in ankylosing spondylitis. In TCRdb, the 5' RACE reads were re-called with MiXCR into one record per CDR3 protein. The repertoire holds over 100,000 distinct CDR3 sequences, with roughly 11% as singletons. The sample taken for sequencing was blood, either unsorted or a sorted T cell fraction (not recorded which). The clonotype was recovered from a female donor with ankylosing spondylitis or in good health (not recorded which). The chain has TRBV6-6 and TRBJ1-2, with D possibly being TRBD1 (6 bases). The CDR3 DNA reads as TGTGCCAGCAGTGAGGACAGTTATGGCTACACCTTC. Its protein product is CASSEDSYGYTF.